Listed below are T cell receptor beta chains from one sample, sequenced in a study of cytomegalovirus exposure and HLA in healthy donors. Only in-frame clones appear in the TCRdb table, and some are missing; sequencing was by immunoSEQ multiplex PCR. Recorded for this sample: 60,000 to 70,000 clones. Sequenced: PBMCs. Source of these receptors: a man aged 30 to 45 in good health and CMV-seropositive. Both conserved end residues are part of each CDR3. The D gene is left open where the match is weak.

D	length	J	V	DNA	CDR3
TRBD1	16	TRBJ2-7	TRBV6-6	TGTGCCAGCAGTTACTCCCGGGACAGGGGGCCTTACGAGCAGTACTTC	CASSYSRDRGPYEQYF
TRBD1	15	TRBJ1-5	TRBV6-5	TGTGCCAGCAGAAGGACAGGGACTAGCAATCAGCCCCAGCATTTT	CASRRTGTSNQPQHF
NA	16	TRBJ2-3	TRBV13	TGTGCCAGCAGCTTCGGCTCTCAGACTAGCACAGATACGCAGTATTTT	CASSFGSQTSTDTQYF
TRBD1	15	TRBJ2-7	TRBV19	TGTGCCAGTAGCCTGGGACAGGGGTCTTCCTACGAGCAGTACTTC	CASSLGQGSSYEQYF
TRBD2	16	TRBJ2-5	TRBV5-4	TGTGCCAGCAGCGGGGGACTAGCGGGGGGGCTTGAGACCCAGTACTTC	CASSGGLAGGLETQYF
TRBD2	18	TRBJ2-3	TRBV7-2	TGTGCCAGCAGCGTAAGGGCTACTAGCGGGGGGGCTTTAAATACGCAGTATTTT	CASSVRATSGGALNTQYF
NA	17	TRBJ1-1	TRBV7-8	TGTGCCAGCAGCCCGGTTCTAATTCCGACAGCCTTAGACCAAGCTTTCTTT	CASSPVLIPTALDQAFF
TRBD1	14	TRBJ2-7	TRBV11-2	TGTGCCAGCAGCCCTTGGACAGGGGCGGGGGAGCAGTACTTC	CASSPWTGAGEQYF
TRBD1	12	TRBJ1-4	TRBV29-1	TGCAGCGGTGGGACAGAGGATGAAAAACTGTTTTTT	CSGGTEDEKLFF
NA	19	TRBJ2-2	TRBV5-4	TGTGCCAGCAGCCCCCGACGAGGGGGGGGTCTTTTTGACACCGGGGAGCTGTTTTTT	CASSPRRGGGLFDTGELFF
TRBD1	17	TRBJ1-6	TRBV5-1	TGCGCCAGCAGCTTGGGGGACAGGGAGGCCTCCAATTCACCCCTCCACTTT	CASSLGDREASNSPLHF
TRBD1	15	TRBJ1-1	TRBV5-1	TGCGCCAGCAGCTTGAGTCAGGGGGTGGAGGCTGAAGCTTTCTTT	CASSLSQGVEAEAFF
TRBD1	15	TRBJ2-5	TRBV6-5	TGTGCCAGCAGTTCAGGGACAGGGTCTTTCCAGACCCAGTACTTC	CASSSGTGSFQTQYF
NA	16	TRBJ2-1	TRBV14	TGTGCCAGCAGCCAACTGGCGGGACCCTCCGACAATGAGCAGTTCTTC	CASSQLAGPSDNEQFF
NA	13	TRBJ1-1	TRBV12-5	TGTGCTAGTGGCCTGGACGGGAACGCTGAAGCTTTCTTT	CASGLDGNAEAFF
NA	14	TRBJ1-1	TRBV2	TGTGCCCAAGGGAAGGGAATCGCGGGCTCTGAAGCTTTCTTT	CAQGKGIAGSEAFF
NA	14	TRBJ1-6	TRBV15	TGTGCCACCAGCAGAGACGGCTATAATTCACCCCTCCACTTT	CATSRDGYNSPLHF
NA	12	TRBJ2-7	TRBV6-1	TGTGCCAGCAGTGCCCCTCCTTACGAGCAGTACTTC	CASSAPPYEQYF
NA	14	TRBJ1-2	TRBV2	TGTGCCAGCAGTGAAGACCAGGGAACTTATGGCTACACCTTC	CASSEDQGTYGYTF
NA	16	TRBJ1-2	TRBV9	TGTGCCAGCAGCCCGCGGGGGCAATCGGGGTTATATGGCTACACCTTC	CASSPRGQSGLYGYTF
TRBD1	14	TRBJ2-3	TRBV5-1	TGCGCCAGCAGCTTAGGACAGGTGGGGGATAAGCAGTATTTT	CASSLGQVGDKQYF
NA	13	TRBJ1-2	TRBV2	TGTGCCAGCACAAAGGACAGTTACTATGGCTACACCTTC	CASTKDSYYGYTF
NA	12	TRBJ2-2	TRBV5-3	TGTGCGTGGCGACTGGGCACCGGGGAGCTGTTTTTT	CAWRLGTGELFF
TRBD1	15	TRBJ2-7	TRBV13	TGTGCCAGCAGCGTTAAACCGGGGACAGCCTACGAGCAGTACTTC	CASSVKPGTAYEQYF
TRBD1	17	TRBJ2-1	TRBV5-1	TGCGCCAGCAGCGCAGGGGGCTTCTTTAATACCGACAATGAGCAGTTCTTC	CASSAGGFFNTDNEQFF
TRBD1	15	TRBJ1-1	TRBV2	TGTGCCAGCAGTGAATGGGACAGGGATCACACTGAAGCTTTCTTT	CASSEWDRDHTEAFF
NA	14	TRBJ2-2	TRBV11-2	TGTGCCAGCAGCCCAGGGGTGAACACCGGGGAGCTGTTTTTT	CASSPGVNTGELFF
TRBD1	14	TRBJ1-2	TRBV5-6	TGTGCCAGCAGCTTGGGAACAGGGGAACATGGCTACACCTTC	CASSLGTGEHGYTF
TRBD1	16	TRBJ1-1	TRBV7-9	TGTGCCAGCAGCTTATGGACAGGGGCATTGAACACTGAAGCTTTCTTT	CASSLWTGALNTEAFF
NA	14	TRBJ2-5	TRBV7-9	TGTGCCAGCAGCTTAGGGGACACTCAAGAGACCCAGTACTTC	CASSLGDTQETQYF
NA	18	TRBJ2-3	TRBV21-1	TGTGCCAGCAGCAGCCTTTTAATTTTGCGGGGGGGCACAGATACGCAGTATTTT	CASSSLLILRGGTDTQYF
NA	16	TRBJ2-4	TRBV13	TGTGCCAGCAGCCATACCGGACAACTAGCCAAAAACATTCAGTACTTC	CASSHTGQLAKNIQYF
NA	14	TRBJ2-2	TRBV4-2	TGTGCCAGCAGCCAAGAAAAGGGAGGCGGGGAGCTGTTTTTT	CASSQEKGGGELFF
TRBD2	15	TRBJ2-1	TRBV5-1	TGCGCCAGCAGCTTGGTCCGGGGGGATAGCAATGAGCAGTTCTTC	CASSLVRGDSNEQFF
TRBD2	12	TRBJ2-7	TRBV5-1	TGCGCCAGCAGCCTACTAGCGGCCGAGCAGTACTTC	CASSLLAAEQYF